Shown below are 20 T cell receptor beta chains from a single sample sequenced in a study of T cells of healthy individuals. Each CDR3 protein gets one entry after TCRdb re-called the 5' RACE reads with MiXCR. In the table there are 85,000 to 100,000 distinct CDR3 sequences, approximately 15% of which are singletons. Source of these receptors: a human donor in good health.

This chain connects TRBV12-3 or TRBV12-4 to TRBJ2-2; 8 bases line up with TRBD1. J lost 10 bases, V lost 6 bases, and 10 bases had no gene match. The CDR3 is 14 amino acids. The CDR3 sequence is CASRGQARPTELFF. CDR3 bases: TGTGCCAGCAGGGGACAGGCCAGGCCCACGGAGCTGTTTTTT.

This clonotype was detected ten times or more. This rearrangement joins TRBV6-2 or TRBV6-3 to TRBJ2-7; TRBD1 aligns across 8 bases. V trimming: 2 bases; J trimming: 4 bases; junction bases outside the gene matches: 7. The length of the CDR3 is 15 residues. From germline, CDR1 is MNHEY and CDR2 SVGEGT. Here the CDR3 reads CASSYDGTGGYEQYF. CDR3 DNA sequence: TGTGCCAGCAGTTACGATGGCACAGGGGGGTACGAGCAGTACTTC.

This clonotype was picked up many times. The V call is TRBV20-1, the J call TRBJ2-2; TRBD2 is a possible D gene (5 bases). From germline, CDR1 is DFQATT and CDR2 SNEGSKA (reference sequence). The CDR3 spans 12 residues. V dropped 6 bases and J dropped 6 bases, with 11 bases sitting between them. This CDR3 is CSASERPGELFF. The CDR3 region has the DNA TGCAGTGCATCAGAGCGGCCCGGGGAGCTGTTTTTT.

The chain carries TRBV27 and TRBJ2-3, with D possibly being TRBD1 (5 bases). The germline CDR1 and CDR2 sequences are MNHEY and SMNVEV (reference sequence). V was shortened by 1 base and J by 2 bases, with 13 bases between the two germline ends. The CDR3 spans 16 residues. The CDR3: CASSLWFGASTDTQYF. The CDR3 DNA follows: TGTGCCAGCAGTTTATGGTTTGGGGCCTCCACAGATACGCAGTATTTT.

About this clonotype: A read error is possible here, since a much larger clone lies one base away. This chain uses TRBV27 with TRBJ2-5, with 11 bases identical to TRBD1. The CDR3 sequence is 16 residues long. Germline CDR1 and CDR2: MNHEY and SMNVEV (reference sequence). This CDR3 is CSSRNSDRGPEETQYF. DNA for the CDR3: TGTTCCAGCAGGAATTCGGACAGGGGGCCTGAAGAGACCCAGTACTTC.

This clonotype was observed many times. The genes are TRBV20-1 and TRBJ2-3, with 7 bases identical to TRBD1. From germline, CDR1 is DFQATT and CDR2 SNEGSKA (reference sequence). The CDR3 is made up of 13 amino acids. Trimming removed 6 bases from V and 0 bases from J; junction bases left unmatched: 3. Written as DNA, the CDR3 is TGCAGTGCCCGGACAGGTAGCACAGATACGCAGTATTTT. It is translated as CSARTGSTDTQYF.

This clonotype was counted only a few times. The genes are TRBV4-2 and TRBJ2-3, with D tentatively TRBD1 or TRBD2 (5 bases each). CDR1 LGHNA and CDR2 YNFKEQ come from the germline V gene. This CDR3 region has 16 residues. Trimming stripped 1 base from V and 4 bases from J, with 15 bases between. The DNA of the CDR3 is TGTGCCAGCAGCCAAGGTAGTCTAGAGGGGTCAGATACGCAGTATTTT. It specifies CASSQGSLEGSDTQYF.

This clonotype has a handful of counts. The chain couples TRBV9 to TRBJ2-1; D not certain. Trimming removed 1 base from V and 2 bases from J, with 10 bases in between. Germline-derived CDR1 and CDR2 are SGDLS and YYNGEE. The CDR3 is 15 amino acids. CDR3 bases: TGTGCCAGCAGCGTACGTACTGGCCCCTACAATGAGCAGTTCTTC. As protein: CASSVRTGPYNEQFF.

This clonotype was seen many times. V is TRBV19 and J is TRBJ1-4, with D perhaps matching TRBD1 (5 bases). Germline V gives CDR1 LNHDA, CDR2 SQIVND (reference sequence). V shed 10 bases and J shed 10 bases, with 13 bases lying between them. CDR3 length: 11 residues. CDR3 bases: TGTGCCACCAGAGAGGGGAGAAAACTGTTTTTT. Its protein product is CATREGRKLFF.

The chain combines TRBV5-1 with TRBJ2-7, with a weak D call TRBD2 (5 bases). Germline CDR1 SGHRS, CDR2 YFSETQ. The CDR3 consists of 15 residues. V dropped 0 bases and J dropped 3 bases, with 13 bases sitting between them. CDR3 protein: CASSLAGVGNYEQYF. The CDR3 DNA sequence: TGCGCCAGCAGCTTGGCCGGTGTCGGGAACTACGAGCAGTACTTC.

Concerning this clonotype itself: This may arise from a read error, as a much more abundant clone is one base away. This CDR3 is missing its conserved last phenylalanine or tryptophan, likely due to a read error. CDR3 bases: TGTGCCAGCAGTTTCGGTACGGGGAGGATATCGGGGCAGCCCCAGCATTCT. Translated: CASSFGTGRISGQPQHS. V is TRBV12-3 or TRBV12-4 and J is TRBJ1-5, with no clear D. The CDR3 spans 17 residues. V shed 3 bases and J shed 7 bases, with 22 bases lying between them.

This chain links TRBV7-9 with TRBJ2-5, with 8 bases lining up with TRBD2. CDR3 length: 16 amino acids. Trimming removed 1 base from V and 5 bases from J; junction bases left unmatched: 9. From germline, CDR1 is SEHNR and CDR2 FQNEAQ (reference sequence). CDR3 region: CASSLVPGGVGETQYF. CDR3 nucleotide sequence: TGTGCCAGCAGCTTAGTACCCGGGGGGGTCGGGGAGACCCAGTACTTC.

This clonotype was counted many times. The J gene is TRBJ2-6, the V gene TRBV10-3; D is uncertain. V was cut by 5 bases and J by 0 bases, with 17 bases left in between. The germline V gene encodes CDR1 ENHRY and CDR2 SYGVKD. This CDR3 is built from 18 residues. CDR3 nucleotide sequence: TGTGCCATCAGTAGGTTTGGGCAGGATCTCTCTGGGGCCAACGTCCTGACTTTC. Residues: CAISRFGQDLSGANVLTF.

This clonotype came up many times. The chain has TRBV9 and TRBJ1-1; TRBD1 aligns across 9 bases. There are 15 residues in the CDR3. V shed 0 bases and J 10 bases; nucleotides not matched to a gene: 10. The germline V gene encodes CDR1 SGDLS and CDR2 YYNGEE. The CDR3 DNA reads as TGTGCCAGCAGCGTAGATCCAGGACAGGGGTATGGAGCTTTCTTT. Translation: CASSVDPGQGYGAFF.

This clonotype came up a few times. The CDR3 DNA reads as TGTGCCAGCAGTTCGAGGGGCGGGGCGGATACGCAGTATTTT. This gives the protein CASSSRGGADTQYF. V and J are TRBV27 and TRBJ2-3; possibly TRBD2 for D (6 bases). This CDR3 contains 14 residues. From germline, CDR1 is MNHEY and CDR2 SMNVEV (reference sequence). V gave up 4 bases and J gave up 6 bases, with 14 bases separating them.

By share of the sample, this clonotype is medium-sized (0.01 to 0.1%). The rearrangement uses TRBV7-9 and TRBJ2-3; possibly TRBD2 for D (6 bases). Per the germline V gene, CDR1 is SEHNR and CDR2 is FQNEAQ (reference sequence). The CDR3 totals 16 residues. The V end was cut by 3 bases, the J end by 0 bases, with 13 bases between. The DNA of the CDR3 is TGTGCCAGCAGCTTCGGGGGTTCCCTTAGCACAGATACGCAGTATTTT. It translates to CASSFGGSLSTDTQYF.

This clonotype was seen a few times. The CDR3 DNA is TGCAGTGCTGAGAGAGGGGGCACTAGCACAGATACGCAGTATTTT. It is translated as CSAERGGTSTDTQYF. The V and J genes are TRBV20-1 and TRBJ2-3; TRBD1 aligns across 7 bases. This CDR3 region has 15 residues. Per the germline V gene, CDR1 is DFQATT and CDR2 is SNEGSKA (reference sequence). The ends lost 5 bases at V and 0 bases at J; junction bases unmatched: 8.

This clonotype was seen more than once but under ten times. V gene TRBV29-1 combines with J gene TRBJ1-1, with D possibly matching TRBD1 (5 bases). The germline V gene has CDR1 SQVTM and CDR2 ANQGSEA. V was pared by 6 bases and J by 3 bases, with 20 bases between. The CDR3 sequence is 15 residues long. The DNA for the CDR3 is TGCAGCGTCCATCACCCGGGCGGGACGGACACTGAAGCTTTCTTT. This sequence encodes CSVHHPGGTDTEAFF. The full variable domain, in which reference TRBV29-1 and TRBJ1-1 provide the parts outside the CDR3, is SAVISQKPSRDICQRGTSLTIQCQVDSQVTMMFWYRQQPGQSLTLIATANQGSEATYESGFVIDKFPISRPNLTFSTLTVSNMSPEDSSIYLCSVHHPGGTDTEAFFGQGTRLTVV.

CDR3 in amino acids: CASSTWTGEQPQHF. The DNA for the CDR3 is TGTGCCAGCAGCACTTGGACAGGGGAACAGCCCCAGCATTTT. The chain employs TRBV7-2 and TRBJ1-5; 9 bases match TRBD1. Germline V CDR1 and CDR2: SGHTA, FQGNSA. This CDR3 has 14 residues. V was pared by 5 bases and J by 7 bases, with 6 bases of the junction left unmatched. Together with reference TRBV7-2 and TRBJ1-5, the CDR3 gives the full variable domain: GAGVSQSPSNKVTEKGKDVELRCDPISGHTALYWYRQSLGQGLEFLIYFQGNSAPDKSGLPSDRFSAERTGGSVSTLTIQRTQQEDSAVYLCASSTWTGEQPQHFGDGTRLSIL.

This clonotype was found a few times. This chain uses TRBV7-2 with TRBJ2-2; D perhaps matches TRBD2 (5 bases). V was clipped by 3 bases and J by 6 bases, with 8 bases between them. The CDR3 spans 13 residues. The V gene's germline CDR1 is SGHTA and CDR2 FQGNSA. CDR3 region: CASSFGESGELFF. The CDR3 DNA sequence: TGTGCCAGCAGCTTTGGGGAGTCCGGGGAGCTGTTTTTT. The variable domain in full, with the rest retrieved from reference TRBV7-2 and TRBJ2-2, is GAGVSQSPSNKVTEKGKDVELRCDPISGHTALYWYRQSLGQGLEFLIYFQGNSAPDKSGLPSDRFSAERTGGSVSTLTIQRTQQEDSAVYLCASSFGESGELFFGEGSRLTVL.